One and the same sample provided the 21 T cell receptor beta chains below, sequenced in a study of blood T cell repertoires in COVID-19. Some clones are missing from TCRdb's copy, which holds only in-frame ones; the method was immunoSEQ multiplex PCR. The table lists some 80,000 clones, 75% to 90% of them singletons. The sequencing sample was made of peripheral blood. All receptors derive from a woman between 40 and 50 years old with active or convalescent COVID-19.

The rearrangement uses TRBV27 and TRBJ1-4, with D possibly TRBD1 on 5 matching bases. The V gene's germline CDR1 is MNHEY and CDR2 SMNVEV (reference sequence). The CDR3 has 14 amino acids. V was clipped by 7 bases and J by 13 bases, with 22 bases between them. CDR3 region: CASTHRGDGEGLFF. In DNA, the CDR3 is TGTGCCAGCACCCATAGGGGCGATGGCGAAGGACTGTTTTTT. Combining the CDR3 with reference TRBV27 and TRBJ1-4 gives the whole variable domain EAQVTQNPRYLITVTGKKLTVTCSQNMNHEYMSWYRQDPGLGLRQIYYSMNVEVTDKGDVPEGYKVSRKEKRNFPLILESPSPNQTSLYFCASTHRGDGEGLFFGSGTQLSVL.

This clone has more than one count but fewer than ten. The chain combines TRBV7-9 with TRBJ2-7; D remains ambiguous. Germline lookup yields CDR1 SEHNR and CDR2 FQNEAQ (reference sequence). The CDR3 is 13 residues long. Trimming took off 5 bases at V and 5 bases at J, with 13 bases between the two ends. The CDR3 nucleotides are TGTGCCAGCAGCCCCCGAGGTCTAAACGAGCAGTACTTC. It specifies CASSPRGLNEQYF.

The J gene is TRBJ2-1, the V gene TRBV27; a weak D match, TRBD2 (5 bases). Trimming shortened V by 3 bases and J by 9 bases, and 6 bases separated the two germline ends. The germline CDR1 and CDR2 sequences are MNHEY and SMNVEV (reference sequence). This CDR3 is 11 amino acids long. CDR3 in amino acids: CASSFGVEQFF. In nucleotides, the CDR3 is TGTGCCAGCAGTTTCGGGGTTGAGCAGTTCTTC.

The chain uses TRBV28 and TRBJ2-1; the D gene is possibly TRBD2 (5 bases). Trimming took off 2 bases at V and 4 bases at J, with 12 bases between the two ends. Per the germline V gene, CDR1 is MDHEN and CDR2 is SYDVKM. This CDR3 is 15 amino acids long. The CDR3 coding sequence is TGTGCCAGCAGTTTAAGTGGGAGTGGGTACAATGAGCAGTTCTTC. Translation: CASSLSGSGYNEQFF.

Note on this clone: The same CDR3 is also encoded by other DNA sequences in this sample. The chain recombines TRBV28 with TRBJ1-5; 10 nucleotides match TRBD1. Trimming removed 6 bases from V and 2 bases from J; junction bases left unmatched: 1. CDR1 is MDHEN and CDR2 is SYDVKM in the germline V gene. The length of the CDR3 is 14 residues. CDR3 DNA: TGTGCCAGCAGCGGGACAGGGGGCAATCAGCCCCAGCATTTT. Translating it yields CASSGTGGNQPQHF.

V and J are TRBV13 and TRBJ1-6, with 7 bases that match TRBD1. The length of the CDR3 is 15 residues. The V gene end was trimmed by 2 bases and the J gene end by 4 bases; junction bases not matched to a gene: 2. Germline V lookup: CDR1 PRHDT, CDR2 FYEKMQ (reference sequence). CDR3 in DNA: TGTGCCAGCAGCTTAAGGGACAGATATAATTCACCCCTCCACTTT. Its protein is CASSLRDRYNSPLHF.

This clone was observed a few times. This sequence joins TRBV28 and TRBJ2-3; 10 bases agree with TRBD1. After removal of 3 bases from V and 4 bases from J, the junction contained 4 bases not matched to a gene. The V gene's germline CDR1 is MDHEN and CDR2 SYDVKM. This CDR3 comprises 15 residues. The CDR3: CASSFPGQGADTQYF. The CDR3, as DNA: TGTGCCAGCAGTTTCCCCGGACAGGGGGCAGATACGCAGTATTTT.

This chain uses TRBV10-1 with TRBJ2-1, with TRBD2 matching over 10 bases. CDR1 WNHNN and CDR2 SYGVQD come from the germline V gene (reference sequence). The CDR3 length is 16 residues. Unmatched junction bases numbered 13, after V lost 7 bases and J lost 7 bases. The CDR3 protein is CASTKTVLAGSNEQFF. CDR3 bases: TGCGCCAGCACCAAAACCGTACTAGCGGGAAGTAATGAGCAGTTCTTC.

CDR3 amino acids: CATSDPQAGVTDTQYF. DNA for the CDR3: TGTGCCACCAGTGATCCACAAGCGGGAGTCACAGATACGCAGTATTTT. The V gene is TRBV24-1, the J gene TRBJ2-3; 8 positions agree with TRBD2. With 3 bases clipped from V and 2 bases from J, the junction kept 6 bases outside the gene matches. Germline V gives CDR1 KGHDR, CDR2 SFDVKD. This CDR3 spans 16 amino acids.

The chain is built from TRBV19 and TRBJ2-3, with 8 bases identical to TRBD2. The CDR3 is 15 residues long. Germline V gene data show CDR1 as LNHDA and CDR2 as SQIVND (reference sequence). The V gene end was trimmed by 5 bases and the J gene end by 4 bases; junction bases not matched to a gene: 8. The CDR3 protein is CASSRIAGTSDTQYF. Written as DNA, the CDR3 is TGTGCCAGTAGTCGAATAGCGGGAACCTCAGATACGCAGTATTTT. Full variable domain (outside the CDR3, taken from reference TRBV19 and TRBJ2-3): DGGITQSPKYLFRKEGQNVTLSCEQNLNHDAMYWYRQDPGQGLRLIYYSQIVNDFQKGDIAEGYSVSREKKESFPLTVTSAQKNPTAFYLCASSRIAGTSDTQYFGPGTRLTVL.

The V gene is TRBV7-9, the J gene TRBJ2-7; D not resolved. This CDR3 spans 15 amino acids. The V end was cut by 5 bases, the J end by 0 bases, with 14 bases between. The germline V gene has CDR1 SEHNR and CDR2 FQNEAQ (reference sequence). For the CDR3, the DNA is TGTGCCAGCAGCCGAGGTACGGTCAGCTCCTACGAGCAGTACTTC. This sequence encodes CASSRGTVSSYEQYF.

This clone has just a few counts. The rearrangement links TRBV4-1 to TRBJ2-3; D not certain. The CDR3 runs 15 residues. Per the germline V gene, CDR1 is MGHRA and CDR2 is YSYEKL. V was pared by 4 bases and J by 0 bases, with 11 bases between. As DNA, the CDR3 is TGCGCCAGCAGCCCCCAGGTGTCTAGCACAGATACGCAGTATTTT. It specifies CASSPQVSSTDTQYF.

This clone was seen once. This rearrangement joins TRBV28 to TRBJ2-3, with 8 bases matching TRBD2. The trim removed 5 bases at V and 3 bases at J, leaving 7 bases unmatched. The CDR3 totals 15 residues. Germline lookup yields CDR1 MDHEN and CDR2 SYDVKM. The chain's CDR3 is CASSTPAGGTDTQYF. The CDR3 nucleotides read TGTGCCAGCAGTACCCCCGCGGGAGGAACAGATACGCAGTATTTT.

CDR3 nucleotide sequence: TGTGCCAGCAGCTTAGGGGCAGGGTCCGGGGAGCTGTTTTTT. This codes for CASSLGAGSGELFF. The chain joins TRBV11-1 to TRBJ2-2, with D possibly being TRBD1 (5 bases). Germline assignment: CDR1 SGHAT and CDR2 FQDESV (reference sequence). The CDR3 is made up of 14 amino acids. Trimming stripped 1 base from V and 6 bases from J, with 9 bases between.

CDR3: CASSAGTGYGYTF. The CDR3 DNA sequence: TGTGCCAGCAGCGCAGGGACAGGATATGGCTACACCTTC. The gene calls are TRBV9 and TRBJ1-2, with TRBD1 identical over 8 bases. The germline CDR1 and CDR2 sequences are SGDLS and YYNGEE. The CDR3 consists of 13 residues. The V segment lost 3 bases and the J segment 5 bases; nucleotides outside the gene matches: 3.

V and J are TRBV18 and TRBJ2-3; weak D call: TRBD1 (6 bases). The germline V gene encodes CDR1 KGHSH and CDR2 LQKENI. V lost 1 base, J lost 9 bases, and 17 bases lay in between. The CDR3 consists of 15 residues. DNA for the CDR3: TGTGCCAGCTCACCACAGCAGGGGAACTCATTGACGCAGTATTTT. Translated: CASSPQQGNSLTQYF.

This clone came up a few times. The V call is TRBV27, the J call TRBJ2-1, with D possibly TRBD2 on 6 matching bases. V lost 0 bases and J 8 bases, leaving 11 bases between the germline ends. CDR3 length: 14 amino acids. Germline CDR1 MNHEY, CDR2 SMNVEV (reference sequence). CDR3 in DNA: TGTGCCAGCAGTTTATCGACTAGTCTCGATGAGCAGTTCTTC. Residues: CASSLSTSLDEQFF.

The chain links TRBV18 to TRBJ2-4; a possible D gene is TRBD1 (5 bases). Germline CDR1 is KGHSH and CDR2 is LQKENI. The V end was cut by 0 bases, the J end by 0 bases, with 9 bases between. The CDR3 length is 16 residues. The CDR3 sequence is CASSPPAGLAKNIQYF. The CDR3 DNA sequence: TGTGCCAGCTCACCACCGGCAGGGCTAGCCAAAAACATTCAGTACTTC.

Notes on this clone: Distinct nucleotide sequences in the sample also encode this CDR3. V usage is TRBV18 and J usage is TRBJ1-1, with D tentatively TRBD1 (5 bases). The germline V gene has CDR1 KGHSH and CDR2 LQKENI. This CDR3 is built from 15 residues. V was shortened by 3 bases and J by 0 bases, with 11 bases between the two germline ends. CDR3: CASSPGAKMNTEAFF. The CDR3 coding sequence is TGTGCCAGCTCACCTGGGGCCAAAATGAACACTGAAGCTTTCTTT.

CDR3 sequence reads: CASSFTYEQYF. CDR3 DNA sequence: TGTGCCAGCAGTTTCACCTACGAGCAGTACTTC. V and J are TRBV28 and TRBJ2-7, with D unclear. Trimming stripped 3 bases from V and 2 bases from J, with 2 bases between. The CDR3 consists of 11 residues. Germline V gives CDR1 MDHEN, CDR2 SYDVKM.

This clone was recorded only once. The rearrangement uses TRBV3-1 (or the pseudogene TRBV3-2) and TRBJ1-3; 8 bases are a match to TRBD1. The CDR3 runs to 14 residues. Germline V CDR1 and CDR2: LGHDT, YNNKEL (reference sequence). J gave up 3 bases and V 6 bases, and 4 bases lay outside the gene matches. The CDR3 DNA sequence: TGTGCCAGCAGTGCAGGGGGCGTTGGAAACACCATATATTTT. The encoded protein is CASSAGGVGNTIYF.